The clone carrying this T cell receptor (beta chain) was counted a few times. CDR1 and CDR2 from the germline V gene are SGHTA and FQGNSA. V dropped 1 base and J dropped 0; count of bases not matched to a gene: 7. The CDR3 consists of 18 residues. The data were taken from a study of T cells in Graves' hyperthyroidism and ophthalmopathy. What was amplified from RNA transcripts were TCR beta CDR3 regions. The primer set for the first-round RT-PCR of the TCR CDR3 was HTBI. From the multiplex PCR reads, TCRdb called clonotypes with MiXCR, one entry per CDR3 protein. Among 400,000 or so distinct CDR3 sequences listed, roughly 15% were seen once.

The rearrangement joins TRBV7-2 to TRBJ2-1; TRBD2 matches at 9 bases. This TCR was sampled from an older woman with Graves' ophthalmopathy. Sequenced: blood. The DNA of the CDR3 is TGTGCCAGCAGCTTAGGACTAGCGGTCACTAGCTCCTACAATGAGCAGTTCTTC. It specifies CASSLGLAVTSSYNEQFF.